The 31 T cell receptor beta chains listed next were all sequenced from one sample in a study of cytomegalovirus exposure and HLA in healthy donors. The PCR ran on 60 Vbeta and 13 Jbeta primers. Sequencing was performed with immunoSEQ multiplex PCR; in TCRdb, only in-frame clones are kept and a portion is missing. Among a few hundred thousand clones listed, about 80% were seen once. Sequencing was done on a sample of PBMCs. The origin of the receptors is a middle-aged man in good health and CMV-seronegative.

The J gene is TRBJ1-5, the V gene TRBV18; 8 bases map to TRBD1. V trimming: 3 bases; J trimming: 4 bases; junction bases outside the gene matches: 8. The CDR3 sequence is 16 residues long. Per germline, CDR1 KGHSH and CDR2 LQKENI. For the CDR3, the DNA is TGTGCCAGCTCACCGGCGCAGGGGGCGAGGAATCAGCCCCAGCATTTT. Residues: CASSPAQGARNQPQHF. The whole variable domain, filled in from reference TRBV18 and TRBJ1-5, reads NAGVMQNPRHLVRRRGQEARLRCSPMKGHSHVYWYRQLPEEGLKFMVYLQKENIIDESGMPKERFSAEFPKEGPSILRIQQVVRGDSAAYFCASSPAQGARNQPQHFGDGTRLSIL.

This rearrangement joins TRBV2 to TRBJ2-7; weak D call: TRBD1 (5 bases). The CDR3 runs 12 residues. CDR1 and CDR2 (germline): SNHLY, FYNNEI. The V end lost 2 bases, the J end lost 5 bases, and 7 bases lay between the germline ends. CDR3 in DNA: TGTGCCAGCAGTGAACAGGGAAACGAGCAGTACTTC. Translation: CASSEQGNEQYF.

The V call is TRBV10-3, the J call TRBJ2-2; 7 positions agree with TRBD2. Germline V gene sequence: CDR1 ENHRY, CDR2 SYGVKD. This CDR3 comprises 13 residues. Losses at the gene ends were 2 bases for V and 6 bases for J; bases not matched to a gene: 0. CDR3 sequence: CAISEAGAGELFF. CDR3 DNA sequence: TGTGCCATCAGTGAGGCGGGGGCCGGGGAGCTGTTTTTT.

The genes are TRBV30 and TRBJ1-2; perhaps TRBD1 as D (6 bases). This CDR3 comprises 13 residues. CDR1 GTSNPN and CDR2 SVGIG come from the germline V gene (reference sequence). Trimming cost V 4 bases and J 8 bases, with 17 bases left between them. The CDR3 DNA reads as TGTGCCTGGACCCCTGGGGGCTGGAAGGGCTACACCTTC. Its translation: CAWTPGGWKGYTF.

The rearrangement links TRBV7-2 to TRBJ2-2; 10 bases fit TRBD1. Germline V lookup: CDR1 SGHTA, CDR2 FQGNSA. J was trimmed by 7 bases and V by 3 bases; bases with no gene match: 5. The CDR3 covers 15 residues. CDR3 sequence: CASSLGQGFYGELFF. CDR3 in DNA: TGTGCCAGCAGCTTGGGACAGGGGTTTTACGGGGAGCTGTTTTTT. Looking up the rest from reference TRBV7-2 and TRBJ2-2 gives the full variable domain: GAGVSQSPSNKVTEKGKDVELRCDPISGHTALYWYRQSLGQGLEFLIYFQGNSAPDKSGLPSDRFSAERTGGSVSTLTIQRTQQEDSAVYLCASSLGQGFYGELFFGEGSRLTVL.

The J gene is TRBJ1-1, the V gene TRBV7-8; D is perhaps TRBD1 (5 bases). V lost 5 bases and J 4 bases, leaving 14 bases between the germline ends. The CDR3 totals 14 residues. CDR1 SGHVS and CDR2 FQNEAQ come from the germline V gene. This chain's CDR3 is CASSQSGARTEAFF. The CDR3 DNA is TGTGCCAGCAGCCAGTCTGGGGCGCGCACTGAAGCTTTCTTT.

The rearrangement uses TRBV5-1 and TRBJ2-1; TRBD1 agrees at 7 bases. The CDR3 extends over 17 amino acids. V dropped 0 bases and J dropped 1; count of bases not matched to a gene: 7. Germline lookup yields CDR1 SGHRS and CDR2 YFSETQ. As DNA, the CDR3 is TGCGCCAGCAGCTTGGAAGGACAGGTTTGGTCCTACAATGAGCAGTTCTTC. This gives the protein CASSLEGQVWSYNEQFF.

This clone was recorded a few times. The V call is TRBV6-5, the J call TRBJ2-5, with D possibly being TRBD2 (5 bases). The V end was cut by 4 bases, the J end by 1 base, with 16 bases between. Germline V gene sequence: CDR1 MNHEY, CDR2 SVGAGI. The CDR3 extends over 16 amino acids. The CDR3 coding sequence is TGTGCCAGCAGTTCCCGCCCCGGGGAGCGCCAAGAGACCCAGTACTTC. As protein: CASSSRPGERQETQYF.

This chain links TRBV15 with TRBJ2-5; possibly TRBD2 for D (7 bases). CDR1 is LNHNV, CDR2 YYDKDF, per germline (reference sequence). The CDR3 covers 14 residues. With 3 bases removed from V and 5 bases from J, the gap between germline ends came to 13 bases. The CDR3 sequence is CATSSGGGWETQYF. In nucleotides, the CDR3 is TGTGCCACCAGCAGTGGGGGGGGCTGGGAGACCCAGTACTTC.

The V gene is TRBV5-6, the J gene TRBJ2-3; 8 bases map to TRBD1. The CDR3 consists of 15 residues. J lost 4 bases, V lost 4 bases, and 8 bases had no gene match. Germline loops: CDR1 SGHDT, CDR2 YYEEEE. For the CDR3, the DNA is TGTGCCAGCAGCGCGCAGGGGGCTTTGGCAGATACGCAGTATTTT. Amino acid sequence: CASSAQGALADTQYF.

V and J are TRBV7-6 and TRBJ2-7; D perhaps matches TRBD1 (5 bases). The germline CDR1 and CDR2 sequences are SGHVS and FNYEAQ. The CDR3 runs 14 residues. V dropped 4 bases and J dropped 0 bases, with 10 bases sitting between them. CDR3 nucleotides: TGTGCCAGCAGCTCTGACAGATTCTCCTACGAGCAGTACTTC. It encodes CASSSDRFSYEQYF.

The chain uses TRBV4-2 and TRBJ1-2, with TRBD1 identical over 10 bases. Trimming removed 3 bases from V and 2 bases from J; junction bases left unmatched: 6. Germline V gives CDR1 LGHNA, CDR2 YNFKEQ. This CDR3 contains 16 residues. CDR3 loop: CASSQDDRGPNYGYTF. Here the CDR3 DNA reads TGTGCCAGCAGCCAGGATGACAGGGGGCCGAACTATGGCTACACCTTC.

The gene calls are TRBV7-9 and TRBJ1-2; D gene ambiguous. The V end lost 5 bases, the J end lost 5 bases, and 9 bases lay between the germline ends. Germline lookup yields CDR1 SEHNR and CDR2 FQNEAQ (reference sequence). There are 12 residues in the CDR3. The DNA of the CDR3 is TGTGCCAGCAGCCCCTCGGGGTATGGCTACACCTTC. Translation gives CASSPSGYGYTF.

The chain carries TRBV7-9 and TRBJ2-7; D perhaps matches TRBD1 (6 bases). The CDR3 is 16 residues long. Germline CDR1 is SEHNR and CDR2 is FQNEAQ (reference sequence). The V and J ends lost 6 bases and 0 bases respectively, with 18 bases between them. DNA of the CDR3: TGTGCCAGCAGTCCCCGCTCCCGACAGGACTCCTACGAGCAGTACTTC. Translated: CASSPRSRQDSYEQYF.

The chain links TRBV5-6 to TRBJ2-7; weak D call: TRBD1 (6 bases). V was pared by 4 bases and J by 3 bases, with 17 bases between. The CDR3 runs to 15 residues. Looked up from germline, CDR1 is SGHDT and CDR2 is YYEEEE. CDR3 sequence reads: CASSLGQRTYYEQYF. CDR3 nucleotides: TGTGCCAGCAGCCTCGGACAGCGAACTTACTACGAGCAGTACTTC. The full variable domain, completed using reference TRBV5-6 and TRBJ2-7, is DAGVTQSPTHLIKTRGQQVTLRCSPKSGHDTVSWYQQALGQGPQFIFQYYEEEERQRGNFPDRFSGHQFPNYSSELNVNALLLGDSALYLCASSLGQRTYYEQYFGPGTRLTVT.

A single count supports this clone. V and J are TRBV6-5 and TRBJ1-6, with a weak D call TRBD1 (5 bases). Germline V gene data show CDR1 as MNHEY and CDR2 as SVGAGI. The V and J ends lost 3 bases and 7 bases respectively, with 13 bases between them. CDR3 length: 15 amino acids. In DNA form, the CDR3 reads TGTGCCAGCAGTTATACCGAGACAGAAAATTCACCCCTCCACTTT. Its translation is CASSYTETENSPLHF.

The chain is built from TRBV27 and TRBJ2-7; TRBD2 might be the D (6 bases). Germline-derived CDR1 and CDR2 are MNHEY and SMNVEV (reference sequence). Trimming left V 2 bases short and J 1 base short, with 18 bases between. This CDR3 is 17 amino acids long. The CDR3 nucleotides read TGTGCCAGCAGTTTAAACCCCTCTCGGGACTGGTCCTACGAGCAGTACTTC. Its protein is CASSLNPSRDWSYEQYF.

The CDR3 loop reads CASSVAGTGNTGELFF. Written as DNA, the CDR3 is TGTGCCAGCAGCGTAGCCGGGACAGGGAACACCGGGGAGCTGTTTTTT. This sequence joins TRBV9 and TRBJ2-2; 8 positions match TRBD1. This CDR3 has 16 residues. Per the germline V gene, CDR1 is SGDLS and CDR2 is YYNGEE. Trimming at V came to 0 bases and at J to 1 base, leaving 2 bases not matched to a gene.

The chain recombines TRBV7-6 with TRBJ2-6; a weak D match, TRBD2 (6 bases). The germline V gene has CDR1 SGHVS and CDR2 FNYEAQ. The V end lost 4 bases, the J end lost 4 bases, and 20 bases lay between the germline ends. The CDR3 has 18 amino acids. CDR3 sequence: CASSWSQEGLYGANVLTF. For the CDR3, the DNA is TGTGCCAGCAGCTGGTCCCAGGAGGGCTTGTACGGGGCCAACGTCCTGACTTTC.

V and J are TRBV5-5 and TRBJ1-1; no clear D gene. There are 17 residues in the CDR3. V was shortened by 0 bases and J by 0 bases, with 15 bases between the two germline ends. Germline CDR1 reads SGHKS; CDR2 reads YYEKEE (reference sequence). The CDR3 loop reads CASSLVDEGAMNTEAFF. In nucleotides, the CDR3 is TGTGCCAGCAGCTTGGTGGACGAGGGCGCCATGAACACTGAAGCTTTCTTT.

This clone was recorded once. The V gene is TRBV7-3, the J gene TRBJ1-1, with D possibly being TRBD1 (6 bases). Trimming took off 2 bases at V and 3 bases at J, with 7 bases between the two ends. This CDR3 is built from 13 residues. Germline loops: CDR1 SGHTA, CDR2 FQGTGA. In nucleotides, the CDR3 is TGTGCCAGCAGCTTAGGACAGCACACTGAAGCTTTCTTT. Translation gives CASSLGQHTEAFF.

V usage is TRBV10-3 and J usage is TRBJ1-6; D remains unclear. CDR3 length: 13 residues. Germline values: CDR1 ENHRY, CDR2 SYGVKD. The V and J ends lost 7 bases and 9 bases respectively, with 13 bases between them. CDR3 DNA sequence: TGTGCCATCACCGCGGAGGGAAGTTCACCCCTCCACTTT. Translated: CAITAEGSSPLHF.

The chain links TRBV28 to TRBJ2-5; D is unclear. The germline V and J ends were trimmed by 10 bases and 5 bases, with 11 bases remaining between them. The CDR3 runs 11 residues. Germline CDR1 and CDR2: MDHEN and SYDVKM. The CDR3 region has the DNA TGTGCCACCACTGGCGGTGAGACCCAGTACTTC. The encoded protein is CATTGGETQYF.

This rearrangement joins TRBV28 to TRBJ1-2, with D unresolved. In germline, CDR1 is MDHEN, CDR2 SYDVKM. Trimming shortened V by 1 base and J by 4 bases, and 7 bases separated the two germline ends. The CDR3 runs 13 residues. CDR3 coding DNA: TGTGCCAGCAGTTTATCTACCGTCTATGGCTACACCTTC. Translating gives CASSLSTVYGYTF.

This clone was counted a few times. The chain has TRBV28 and TRBJ1-3; no reliable D call. This CDR3 has 14 amino acids. V dropped 5 bases and J dropped 1 base, with 9 bases sitting between them. Per the germline V gene, CDR1 is MDHEN and CDR2 is SYDVKM. This CDR3 reads CASSRGGSGNTIYF. CDR3 nucleotides: TGTGCCAGCAGTCGGGGTGGGTCTGGAAACACCATATATTTT.

J is TRBJ2-1 and V is TRBV7-2, with 8 bases matching TRBD1. The CDR3 contains 12 residues. The junction had 5 bases not matched to a gene; V was cut back by 7 bases and J by 9 bases. Germline CDR1 is SGHTA and CDR2 is FQGNSA. The CDR3 DNA reads as TGTGCCAGCACCTCAGGGGGCGGTGAGCAGTTCTTC. Its translation is CASTSGGGEQFF.

The chain links TRBV4-1 to TRBJ2-2; no firm D call. The CDR3 runs 15 residues. Germline V gene sequence: CDR1 MGHRA, CDR2 YSYEKL. The V end lost 1 base, the J end lost 6 bases, and 12 bases lay between the germline ends. The CDR3 DNA is TGCGCCAGCAGCCAAGCCCCCTTCCGGTCCGGGGAGCTGTTTTTT. The encoded protein is CASSQAPFRSGELFF.

The rearrangement uses TRBV6-5 and TRBJ2-1; no clear D. V dropped 0 bases and J dropped 6 bases, with 6 bases sitting between them. The CDR3 is 13 amino acids. The germline V gene has CDR1 MNHEY and CDR2 SVGAGI. This CDR3 is CASSYSRSNEQFF. The DNA of the CDR3 is TGTGCCAGCAGTTACTCTAGGAGCAATGAGCAGTTCTTC.

The V call is TRBV9, the J call TRBJ2-3; 8 bases agree with TRBD2. V gave up 3 bases and J gave up 4 bases; unmatched junction bases: 7. CDR1 is SGDLS, CDR2 YYNGEE, per germline. CDR3 size: 15 residues. Here the CDR3 DNA reads TGTGCCAGCAGCGCTCATAGCGGGACCTCAGATACGCAGTATTTT. This gives the protein CASSAHSGTSDTQYF.

In its sample, this clone was seen a few times. The gene calls are TRBV10-3 and TRBJ2-7, with TRBD2 identical over 10 bases. The CDR3 extends over 12 amino acids. Germline CDR1 ENHRY, CDR2 SYGVKD. V shed 4 bases and J 6 bases; nucleotides not matched to a gene: 0. Here the CDR3 reads CAISGTSGEQYF. CDR3 bases: TGTGCCATCAGTGGGACTAGCGGCGAGCAGTACTTC.

The chain couples TRBV30 to TRBJ2-3; TRBD2 might be the D (6 bases). The germline gives CDR1 GTSNPN, CDR2 SVGIG (reference sequence). Trimming cost V 0 bases and J 3 bases, with 19 bases left between them. The CDR3 covers 17 residues. The CDR3 DNA sequence: TGTGCCTGGAGTGTACTCCAGGGAGGAGATGGGACAGATACGCAGTATTTT. As protein: CAWSVLQGGDGTDTQYF.